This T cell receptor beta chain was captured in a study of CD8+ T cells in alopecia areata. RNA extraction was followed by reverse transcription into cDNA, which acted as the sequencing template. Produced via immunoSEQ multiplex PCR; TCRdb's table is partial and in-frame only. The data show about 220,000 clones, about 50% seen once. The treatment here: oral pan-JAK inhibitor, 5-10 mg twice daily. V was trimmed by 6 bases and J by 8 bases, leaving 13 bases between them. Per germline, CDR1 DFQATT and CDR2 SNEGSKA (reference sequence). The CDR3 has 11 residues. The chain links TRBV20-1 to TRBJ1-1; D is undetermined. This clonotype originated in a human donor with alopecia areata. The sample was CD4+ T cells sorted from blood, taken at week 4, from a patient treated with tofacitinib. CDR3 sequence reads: CSAQTRGEAFF. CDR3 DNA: TGCAGTGCCCAGACCCGTGGGGAAGCTTTCTTT.